This is a list of T cell receptor beta chains from one sample in a study of radiotherapy plus CTLA-4 blockade in lung cancer. Only in-frame clones appear in the TCRdb table, and some are missing; sequencing was by immunoSEQ multiplex PCR. There are nearly 110,000 clones in the sample; approximately 87% occur only once, and roughly 2.5% lies in the top ten. Sequencing used peripheral blood, obtained from a patient treated with radiotherapy plus ipilimumab. All receptors come from a human donor with non-small cell lung cancer that progressed on radiotherapy plus ipilimumab. Some clones in this sample may be carry-over from other donors' samples. The CDR3 runs from the conserved cysteine through the conserved F or W. A D gene is named only where the DNA matches it firmly. Clone size is stated in some rows and not others, as once, few, many or a class when expanded.

NA	TRBV18	NA	TRBJ1-1	TGTGCCAGCTCAGTAGGTTTCGGTGAAGCTTTCTTT	CASSVGFGEAFF
once	TRBV11-2	TRBD1	TRBJ1-5	TGTGCCAGCAGCGGAGGGACAGGGGATCAGCCCCAGCATTTT	CASSGGTGDQPQHF
NA	TRBV5-6	NA	TRBJ1-1	TGTGCCAGCAGCTTGGTTGGTACGGGGGTTGAAGCTTTCTTT	CASSLVGTGVEAFF
few	TRBV13	NA	TRBJ1-2	TGTGCCAGCAGCACGTACGGGGTGGGCTACACCTTC	CASSTYGVGYTF
NA	TRBV19	NA	TRBJ1-4	TGTGCCAGTAGTACAGCAGATGCGTCTCATGAAAAACTGTTTTTT	CASSTADASHEKLFF
NA	TRBV5-4	NA	TRBJ2-5	TGTGCCAGCAGGTTCGACAGGAGCCAAGAGACCCAGTACTTC	CASRFDRSQETQYF
NA	TRBV6-5	NA	TRBJ2-5	TGTGCCAGCATCGATACAAGCGGGTGGGGCTACTTC	CASIDTSGWGYF
NA	TRBV7-3	TRBD1	TRBJ2-5	TGTGCCACCCGCGGGGACAGGGGGCGAGCGGAGACCCAGTACTTC	CATRGDRGRAETQYF
NA	TRBV19	NA	TRBJ1-1	TGTGCCAGTAGTATCGATGGGGTGAGGGTTGGTACTGAAGCTTTCTTT	CASSIDGVRVGTEAFF
NA	TRBV5-6	NA	TRBJ2-7	TGTGCCAGCAGCTTGTCCCAGCCCTACGAGCAGTACTTC	CASSLSQPYEQYF
NA	TRBV19	TRBD1	TRBJ2-1	TGTGCCAGTAGTATTAACCCGGGACAGTTCGGTAATGAGCAGTTCTTC	CASSINPGQFGNEQFF
NA	TRBV9	NA	TRBJ1-1	TGTGCCAGCAGCGTTGACAGGCGGAACACTGAAGCTTTCTTT	CASSVDRRNTEAFF
once	TRBV7-2	TRBD1	TRBJ1-2	TGTGCCAGCAGCCCCGGGACAGGGGTTAATGGCTACACCTTC	CASSPGTGVNGYTF
few	TRBV11-1	NA	TRBJ2-5	TGTGCCAGCAGCTCGGGGTGGGAGACCCAGTACTTC	CASSSGWETQYF
once	TRBV5-1	TRBD1	TRBJ1-1	TGCGCCAGCAGCCCCTTGACAGGGTCGGGGACTGAAGCTTTCTTT	CASSPLTGSGTEAFF
few	TRBV6-1	TRBD1	TRBJ1-2	TGTGCCAGCGAAACAGGGGAGGGGGTGGTCTATGGCTACACCTTC	CASETGEGVVYGYTF
NA	TRBV6-4	TRBD2	TRBJ2-1	TGTGCCAGCAGTGACTCGATAGCGGGGGGCTACAATGAGCAGTTCTTC	CASSDSIAGGYNEQFF
NA	TRBV4-2	NA	TRBJ2-3	TGTGCCAGCAGCTTAGGGGGGGGAAACACAGATACGCAGTATTTT	CASSLGGGNTDTQYF
few	TRBV7-9	NA	TRBJ1-1	TGTGCCAGCAGCTTAACGATTGTAACTAACACTGAAGCTTTCTTT	CASSLTIVTNTEAFF
NA	TRBV19	NA	TRBJ1-2	TGTGCCAGTAACAGGGTCTACGATGGCTACACCTTC	CASNRVYDGYTF
once	TRBV27	TRBD1	TRBJ2-7	TGTGCCAGCAGTCCGGACTTGACAGGGAAGGGCGAGCAGTACTTC	CASSPDLTGKGEQYF
NA	TRBV11-3	NA	TRBJ2-1	TGTGCCAGCAGCTTAATACAGGGTGGGTCGGAGCAGTTCTTC	CASSLIQGGSEQFF
NA	TRBV6-6	NA	TRBJ1-1	TGTGCCAGCGTCATAGGGCAGGGCACTGAAGCTTTCTTT	CASVIGQGTEAFF
NA	TRBV15	TRBD1	TRBJ1-2	TGTGCCACCAGCAGAGAAGGGACAGGGGTAGTCGACTATGGCTACACCTTC	CATSREGTGVVDYGYTF
NA	TRBV13	NA	TRBJ2-7	TGTGCCAGCAGCCTAATGACTAACTACGAGCAGTACTTC	CASSLMTNYEQYF
NA	TRBV28	TRBD1	TRBJ1-1	TGTGCCAGCAGCAAGGACAGGGGACAAGCTTTCTTT	CASSKDRGQAFF
NA	TRBV6-5	NA	TRBJ2-7	TGTGCCAGCAGCCTAGGGCAGGGGTACGAGCAGTACTTC	CASSLGQGYEQYF
NA	TRBV30	TRBD1	TRBJ1-5	TGTGCCTGGAGTAGACAGGGCTATCAGCCCCAGCATTTT	CAWSRQGYQPQHF
NA	TRBV7-6	TRBD1	TRBJ1-1	TGTGCCAGCAGCTCAGGGACAGTCAACACTGAAGCTTTCTTT	CASSSGTVNTEAFF
NA	TRBV4-2	TRBD1	TRBJ2-1	TGTGCCAGCAGCCCCACCCAGGGACAGGGTCGTGACAATGAGCAGTTCTTC	CASSPTQGQGRDNEQFF
NA	TRBV15	NA	TRBJ2-7	TGTGCCACCAGATACAGGGTTGTGGGCGAGCAGTACTTC	CATRYRVVGEQYF
NA	TRBV4-1	NA	TRBJ2-2	TGCGCCAGCAGCCAAGATGTTGGTAGTGAGATCGGGGAGCTGTTTTTT	CASSQDVGSEIGELFF
NA	TRBV6-9	NA	TRBJ1-1	TGTGCCAGCAGCCCCCCCCGGATGAAAGCTTTCTTT	CASSPPRMKAFF
NA	TRBV18	NA	TRBJ1-3	TGTGCCAGCCGAGGCTCTGGAAACACCATATATTTT	CASRGSGNTIYF
NA	TRBV18	TRBD2	TRBJ2-3	TGTGCCAGCTCACCTCCTACTAGCGGGGGGGACTTTACGCAGTATTTT	CASSPPTSGGDFTQYF
NA	TRBV9	NA	TRBJ2-2	TGTGCCAGCAGCTTTACAACCGCGAACACCGGGGAGCTGTTTTTT	CASSFTTANTGELFF
NA	TRBV5-1	TRBD1	TRBJ2-5	TGCGCCAGCAGCTTGGGGGATTCCGGGACAGGATTCCAAGAGACCCAGTACTTC	CASSLGDSGTGFQETQYF
NA	TRBV9	NA	TRBJ2-3	TGTGCCAGCAGCGTGTCGGGGGCGGGCACAGATACGCAGTATTTT	CASSVSGAGTDTQYF
once	TRBV6-5	NA	TRBJ1-1	TGTGCCAGCAGTTCCGACACCTCCGAAGCTTTCTTT	CASSSDTSEAFF
NA	TRBV19	TRBD1	TRBJ2-3	TGTGCCAGTAGTGACAGGGCCACAGATACGCAGTATTTT	CASSDRATDTQYF
NA	TRBV6-1	NA	TRBJ2-3	TGTGCCAGCAGTGAAGGGTGGCCCGCGCTTAGCACAGATACGCAGTATTTT	CASSEGWPALSTDTQYF
NA	TRBV27	NA	TRBJ1-2	TGTGCCAGCAGTCCTAGGACAGAGAACTATGGCTACACCTTC	CASSPRTENYGYTF